The sequence of this T cell receptor beta chain was determined in a study of OX40 agonist ivuxolimab in advanced cancers. Study details: In three patients, partial responses were observed, one with hepatocellular carcinoma and two with cutaneous melanoma.

The germline V gene has CDR1 MDHEN and CDR2 SYDVKM. Trimming stripped 3 bases from V and 1 base from J, with 19 bases between. The CDR3 sequence is 18 residues long. Study results and caveats: Expanded clones belonging to CD8+ T cells outnumbered, on average, those of CD4+.

Sequencing used immunoSEQ multiplex PCR; TCRdb keeps in-frame clones, though not all of them. Here the sample spans 95,000 or so clones, about 85% being singletons. Details on this clone: The antigen is not known.

The source of this sequence is an adult with an advanced solid tumor such as melanoma, head and neck, liver or kidney cancer. The material sequenced was CD4+ or CD8+ T cells sorted from blood, taken in a trial of the OX40 agonist ivuxolimab. The chain links TRBV28 to TRBJ1-5; D is perhaps TRBD1 (6 bases). The CDR3 here is CASSFPQTGRRSNQPQHF. The DNA of the CDR3 is TGTGCCAGCAGTTTCCCCCAGACAGGACGGAGAAGCAATCAGCCCCAGCATTTT.